This T cell receptor beta chain was captured by sequencing in a study of blood T cell repertoires in COVID-19. Overall study context: Sources were T cells, B-cell-depleted T cells, or PBMCs; the material itself was cDNA or gDNA.

Repertoires were generated with immunoSEQ multiplex PCR, while TCRdb's copy carries only in-frame clones and drops some. The table lists roughly 56,000 clones, approximately 89% of them singletons. Specimen: peripheral blood. The TCR originated in an older woman with COVID-19, enrolled during active disease.

CDR3 DNA sequence: TGTGCCAGCACCTCGGCCAGGCAAGAGACCCAGTACTTC. Encoded protein: CASTSARQETQYF. The V and J genes are TRBV5-6 and TRBJ2-5; D is ambiguous. This CDR3 has 13 residues. V was clipped by 6 bases and J by 2 bases, with 11 bases between them. Germline V gene lookup returns CDR1 SGHDT and CDR2 YYEEEE.